What follows describes a single TCR beta chain. This clonotype was picked up a small number of times. What this receptor recognizes is not known. Base qualities are not at hand, and no much larger clone is one base apart. The library was prepared using 5' RACE. The run used a NextSeq 500. In the TCR library protocol, unique molecular identifiers were attached to individual cDNA molecules to correct for PCR bias and sequencing error. Both TCR alpha and beta chains were sequenced, and tight co-correlation was observed between alpha and beta sequence abundances in each sample. As for how the authors treated the data: Decombinator V4 was used to annotate the V gene, J gene and CDR3 of the TCR sequences. Expanded TCRs were defined as changing significantly between any two time points under a Poisson model with p below 0.0001. TCR abundances were normalised to the total number of TCRs sequenced per sample and were expressed as counts per million. MAIT TCRs were defined by TRAV1-2 paired with TRAJ12, TRAJ20 or TRAJ33, and iNKT TCRs by TRAV10 paired with TRAJ18. VDJdb, accessed on 1 November 2021, was searched for TCRs annotated for CMV, EBV and SARS-CoV-2, and TCRs annotated for more than one antigen were excluded. TCRdb ran its own pipeline on the public reads, namely fastp trimming at Q25 and MiXCR clone calling, and kept in-frame beta chains. For every CDR3 protein sequence, its rows merge into one entry that carries the most common genes and DNA. The V and J calls were not made by the authors but by TCRdb's processing. A total of some 27,000 distinct CDR3 sequences appear in this sample, 5.6% of them only once. The biggest ten clones account for approximately 24% of the sample.

The sample comes from a study of early T cells in non-severe SARS-CoV-2 infection (dated by TCRdb to the early 2020s). Turning to the overall study: Because TCR sequencing relied on bulk RNA taken from unsorted whole blood, pairing of alpha and beta chains was not possible. Overall study outcomes, separate from this receptor: VDJdb matching was skewed toward anti-spike CD8 responses, so virus-specific expansions were likely underestimated and private and CD4 specificities were missed.

From the cysteine up to the phenylalanine, the CDR3 has a length of 15 residues. Only the CDR3 region is kept as DNA, spanning 45 bases read in frame from base 1. The germline V gene sets CDR1 to LGHNA and CDR2 to YNFKEQ. At the junction V is shortened by 1 base and J by 6 bases, with 14 bases in between. A case-control design nested within a healthcare worker cohort in London, UK, was used, with weekly nasopharyngeal swab PCR tests and blood sampling performed. Healthcare workers were recruited between 23 and 31 March 2020, during the week of the UK lockdown, and were followed weekly for up to about 15 weeks.

This receptor was identified in an adult who was a healthcare worker with PCR-confirmed SARS-CoV-2 infection or an uninfected control (not recorded which). The chain was built from TRBV4-2 and TRBJ2-3; a tentative D match to TRBD2 spans 7 bases. Sample: whole blood. The sequenced DNA: TGTGCCAGCAGCCAAGCGGGGGGCCGGGCGGATACGCAGTATTTT. Protein translation: CASSQAGGRADTQYF.